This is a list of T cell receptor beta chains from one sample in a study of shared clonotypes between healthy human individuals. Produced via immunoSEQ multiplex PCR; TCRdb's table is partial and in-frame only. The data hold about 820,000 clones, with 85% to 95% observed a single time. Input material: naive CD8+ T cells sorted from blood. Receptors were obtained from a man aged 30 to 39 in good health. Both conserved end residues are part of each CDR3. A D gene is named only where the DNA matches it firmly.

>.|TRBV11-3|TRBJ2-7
CASSLRGASYEQYF
TGTGCCAGCAGCTTACGGGGGGCCTCCTACGAGCAGTACTTC
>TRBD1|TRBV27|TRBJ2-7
CASSLRQGIYEQYF
TGTGCCAGCAGTTTACGACAGGGGATTTACGAGCAGTACTTC
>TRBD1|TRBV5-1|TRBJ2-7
CASSFGTGVIEQYF
TGCGCCAGCAGCTTCGGGACAGGGGTGATTGAGCAGTACTTC
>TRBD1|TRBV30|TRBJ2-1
CAWSRPVGTGKREQFF
TGTGCCTGGAGTCGCCCTGTGGGGACAGGGAAACGTGAGCAGTTCTTC
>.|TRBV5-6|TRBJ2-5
CASSWGGEAQYF
TGTGCCAGCAGCTGGGGCGGGGAGGCCCAGTACTTC
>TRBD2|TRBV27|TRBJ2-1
CASSGTSGFGEQFF
TGTGCCAGCAGTGGGACTAGCGGGTTTGGTGAGCAGTTCTTC
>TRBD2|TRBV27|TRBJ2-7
CASSAPGLAAYEQYF
TGTGCCAGCAGTGCCCCCGGACTAGCTGCCTACGAGCAGTACTTC
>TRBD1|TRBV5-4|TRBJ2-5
CASSSRGGHRDRGETQYF
TGTGCCAGCAGCTCACGAGGGGGACACCGGGACAGGGGGGAGACCCAGTACTTC
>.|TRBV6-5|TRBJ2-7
CASSYSGSSYEQYF
TGTGCCAGCAGTTACTCAGGTTCCTCCTACGAGCAGTACTTC
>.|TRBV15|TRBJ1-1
CATSSQGVGHTEAFF
TGTGCCACCAGCAGTCAGGGCGTTGGGCACACTGAAGCTTTCTTT